The 21 T cell receptor beta chains below all came from one sample that was sequenced in a study of T cell repertoires in cytomegalovirus infection. Each CDR3 protein is one row after TCRdb ran MiXCR on the reads. This sample has around 100,000 distinct CDR3 sequences, with around a quarter found just once. What was sequenced was CD8+ T cells from PBMCs. Receptor source: a human donor in good health (CMV status not recorded). Some clones in this sample may be carry-over from other donors' samples.

This clonotype was counted a few times. The chain carries TRBV7-9 and TRBJ2-7; 7 bases fit TRBD2. There are 14 residues in the CDR3. Germline V gene lookup returns CDR1 SEHNR and CDR2 FQNEAQ (reference sequence). V dropped 3 bases and J dropped 5; count of bases not matched to a gene: 7. CDR3 protein: CASSFPGGGDEQYF. The CDR3, as DNA: TGTGCCAGCAGCTTCCCGGGAGGAGGCGACGAGCAGTACTTC.

V and J are TRBV6-4 and TRBJ2-3, with 12 nucleotides matching TRBD2. The J segment lost 4 bases and the V segment lost 3 bases, leaving 2 bases of the junction unmatched. From germline, CDR1 is MRHNA and CDR2 SNTAGT. CDR3 size: 15 residues. Here the CDR3 DNA reads TGTGCCAGCAGTGAGACTAGCGGGAGTGCAGATACGCAGTATTTT. As protein: CASSETSGSADTQYF.

Worth noting for this clonotype: A much more abundant neighbour one base away suggests this may be a read error. In DNA form, the CDR3 reads TGTGTCAGCACCAAAAAGGCGACCGGGGAGCTGTTTTTT. Protein product: CVSTKKATGELFF. This rearrangement joins TRBV7-6 to TRBJ2-2; no clear D gene. CDR1 and CDR2 from the germline V gene are SGHVS and FNYEAQ. The CDR3 runs 13 residues. The entire variable domain, with the rest obtained from reference TRBV7-6 and TRBJ2-2, is as follows: GAGVSQSPRYKVTKRGQDVALRCDPISGHVSLYWYRQALGQGPEFLTYFNYEAQQDKSGLPNDRFSAERPEGSISTLTIQRTEQRDSAMYRCVSTKKATGELFFGEGSRLTVL.

This chain connects TRBV28 to TRBJ1-1, with D uncertain. The V end was cut by 5 bases, the J end by 11 bases, with 21 bases between. Germline V gene lookup returns CDR1 MDHEN and CDR2 SYDVKM. The CDR3 loop spans 14 amino acids. In nucleotides, the CDR3 is TGTGCCAGCAGTGATGACGGACTGATTTTCGGGGCTTTCTTT. Translating it yields CASSDDGLIFGAFF.

The chain recombines TRBV15 with TRBJ1-2; no reliable D call. V lost 1 base, J lost 8 bases, and 11 bases lay in between. Germline V gene lookup returns CDR1 LNHNV and CDR2 YYDKDF (reference sequence). The CDR3 has 13 amino acids. The CDR3 loop reads CATSRGLDQGYTF. In DNA form, the CDR3 reads TGTGCCACCAGCAGAGGCCTTGACCAGGGCTACACCTTC. The full variable domain, with the rest looked up from reference TRBV15 and TRBJ1-2, is DAMVIQNPRYQVTQFGKPVTLSCSQTLNHNVMYWYQQKSSQAPKLLFHYYDKDFNNEADTPDNFQSRRPNTSFCFLDIRSPGLGDTAMYLCATSRGLDQGYTFGSGTRLTVV.

This chain uses TRBV20-1 with TRBJ2-2, with 10 bases matching TRBD2. Germline V gene sequence: CDR1 DFQATT, CDR2 SNEGSKA (reference sequence). CDR3 length equals 14 residues. After removal of 6 bases from V and 3 bases from J, the junction contained 4 bases not matched to a gene. CDR3 residues: CSATSGADTGELFF. In DNA form, the CDR3 reads TGCAGTGCAACTAGCGGGGCCGACACCGGGGAGCTGTTTTTT.

The chain recombines TRBV11-2 with TRBJ1-1; D possibly corresponds to TRBD1 (6 bases). The V and J ends lost 5 bases and 0 bases respectively, with 13 bases between them. The CDR3 consists of 15 residues. CDR1 SGHAT and CDR2 FQNNGV come from the germline V gene. This CDR3 is CASSEGQTLNTEAFF. In DNA form, the CDR3 reads TGTGCCAGCAGCGAAGGACAGACCTTGAACACTGAAGCTTTCTTT.

This rearrangement joins TRBV20-1 to TRBJ2-7; 7 bases agree with TRBD2. The CDR3 runs 16 residues. The V gene's germline CDR1 is DFQATT and CDR2 SNEGSKA (reference sequence). Trimming took 3 bases from V and 3 from J; bases not matched to a gene: 14. CDR3 sequence: CSASLALAERGYEQYF. CDR3 DNA sequence: TGCAGTGCTAGTCTTGCGCTAGCGGAGAGAGGCTACGAGCAGTACTTC.

The chain uses TRBV18 and TRBJ1-1; D is unclear. The CDR3 runs to 16 residues. The germline CDR1 and CDR2 sequences are KGHSH and LQKENI. Trimming removed 3 bases at V and 1 base at J, with 15 bases between. In DNA, the CDR3 is TGTGCCAGCTCACCTCAGCGGCCCTCACGGAACACTGAAGCTTTCTTT. Its protein product is CASSPQRPSRNTEAFF.

The genes are TRBV10-3 and TRBJ1-2; D gene ambiguous. There are 14 residues in the CDR3. The V and J ends lost 0 bases and 6 bases respectively, with 11 bases between them. Germline assignment: CDR1 ENHRY and CDR2 SYGVKD. The CDR3 protein is CAISESGVPHGYTF. The CDR3 nucleotides are TGTGCCATCAGTGAGTCCGGGGTACCACATGGCTACACCTTC.

V is TRBV28 and J is TRBJ2-2; possible D gene TRBD2, 5 bases. The CDR3 extends over 13 amino acids. The ends were cut back, 8 bases at V and 4 bases at J, with 11 bases in the middle. Germline-derived CDR1 and CDR2 are MDHEN and SYDVKM. Here the CDR3 reads CASGPRGTGELFF. DNA of the CDR3: TGTGCCAGCGGACCTCGGGGCACCGGGGAGCTGTTTTTT.

In this sample, this clonotype turned up a few times. The chain links TRBV12-3 or TRBV12-4 to TRBJ2-7, with TRBD2 matching over 7 bases. The CDR3 loop spans 14 amino acids. Trimming took 6 bases from V and 5 from J; bases not matched to a gene: 10. The CDR3 reads CASSPRLGGDEQYF. CDR3 bases: TGTGCCAGCAGCCCTCGGTTGGGAGGGGACGAGCAGTACTTC.

CDR3 nucleotide sequence: TGTGCCAGCAGCGGTGGCTGGGGCTCCTACAATGAGCAGTTCTTC. Amino acids: CASSGGWGSYNEQFF. The gene calls are TRBV9 and TRBJ2-1; no reliable D call. Trimming stripped 3 bases from V and 0 bases from J, with 10 bases between. This CDR3 region has 15 residues. Germline values: CDR1 SGDLS, CDR2 YYNGEE. The full variable domain, completed using reference TRBV9 and TRBJ2-1, is DSGVTQTPKHLITATGQRVTLRCSPRSGDLSVYWYQQSLDQGLQFLIQYYNGEERAKGNILERFSAQQFPDLHSELNLSSLELGDSALYFCASSGGWGSYNEQFFGPGTRLTVL.

This clonotype appeared a single time. The rearrangement joins TRBV14 to TRBJ1-1; no firm D call. Deletions cut 1 base from V and 4 bases from J, with 13 bases between. CDR3 length: 15 residues. CDR1 is SGHDN, CDR2 FVKESK, per germline. In nucleotides, the CDR3 is TGTGCCAGCAGCCAAGTCGCCTCGGTGGGCACTGAAGCTTTCTTT. Protein sequence: CASSQVASVGTEAFF.

The CDR3 loop reads CATNSGETNTGELFF. CDR3 nucleotide sequence: TGTGCCACCAACTCAGGGGAAACGAACACCGGGGAGCTGTTTTTT. V usage is TRBV15 and J usage is TRBJ2-2, with a weak D call TRBD1 (6 bases). With 7 bases removed from V and 0 bases from J, the gap between germline ends came to 12 bases. CDR3 length equals 15 residues. Germline V lookup: CDR1 LNHNV, CDR2 YYDKDF (reference sequence).

This clonotype was found a few times. The chain links TRBV14 to TRBJ1-1, with a possible D match to TRBD1 (5 bases). Per germline, CDR1 SGHDN and CDR2 FVKESK. V lost 0 bases to trimming and J lost 2 bases, with 10 bases between them. The CDR3 consists of 15 residues. Here the CDR3 reads CASSQDGGANTEAFF. The CDR3 bases are TGTGCCAGCAGCCAAGACGGAGGGGCCAACACTGAAGCTTTCTTT.

V usage is TRBV7-2 and J usage is TRBJ2-7; the match to TRBD1 covers 7 bases. V shed 8 bases, J shed 4 bases, and the junction held 2 bases outside the gene matches. CDR1 and CDR2 from the germline V gene are SGHTA and FQGNSA. This CDR3 contains 11 residues. This CDR3 reads CASQGEYEQYF. DNA for the CDR3: TGTGCCAGCCAGGGGGAGTACGAGCAGTACTTC.

This clonotype has just a few counts. The gene calls are TRBV5-1 and TRBJ2-1, with D possibly TRBD2 on 7 matching bases. Germline V lookup: CDR1 SGHRS, CDR2 YFSETQ. V was trimmed by 1 base and J by 6 bases, leaving 20 bases between them. This CDR3 is 17 amino acids long. Here the CDR3 DNA reads TGCGCCAGCAGCTTGTTATCTGGGGGGGCCGAGTTCAATGAGCAGTTCTTC. Translating it yields CASSLLSGGAEFNEQFF.

The chain uses TRBV7-6 and TRBJ2-3; 7 positions agree with TRBD2. J gave up 2 bases and V 1 base, and 6 bases lay outside the gene matches. The CDR3 loop spans 16 amino acids. Germline values: CDR1 SGHVS, CDR2 FNYEAQ. The CDR3 spells CASSLVPGGTTDTQYF. DNA for the CDR3: TGTGCCAGCAGCTTAGTTCCCGGGGGGACCACAGATACGCAGTATTTT.

This clonotype was counted many times. The V gene is TRBV7-8, the J gene TRBJ1-1; TRBD1 matches at 9 bases. This CDR3 region has 15 residues. Unmatched junction bases numbered 8, after V lost 5 bases and J lost 4 bases. In germline, CDR1 is SGHVS, CDR2 FQNEAQ. The CDR3 DNA reads as TGTGCCAGCAGCCCTCCGGGACAGGGAAGCACTGAAGCTTTCTTT. Translation: CASSPPGQGSTEAFF.

The chain carries TRBV6-1 and TRBJ2-1, with 7 positions matching TRBD1. After removal of 7 bases from V and 8 bases from J, the junction contained 5 bases not matched to a gene. The CDR3 covers 12 residues. CDR1 and CDR2 from the germline V gene are MNHNS and SASEGT. Written as DNA, the CDR3 is TGTGCCAGCAAAGGGACAGTACATGAGCAGTTCTTC. It translates to CASKGTVHEQFF.